The entry below gives a single TCR beta chain sequence along with its context. Its specificity is not known. The data were obtained in a study of cytomegalovirus exposure and HLA in healthy donors. Overall study results and limits: Later analysis found that TCR beta chains associated with HLA were more clonally expanded than other, equally common chains. In a later analysis, TCR association rates varied by HLA locus: DRB1 most, HLA-C fewest. Relative to the roughly 640-donor mean, N-insertions were reportedly fewer in an Asian-associated ancestry cluster in a later analysis. Cytomegalovirus status was reportedly diagnosed by the classifier with high sensitivity and specificity.

The trim removed 1 base at V and 2 bases at J, leaving 7 bases unmatched. This CDR3 is 16 amino acids long. Per the germline V gene, CDR1 is SGHDN and CDR2 is FVKESK. The PCR was carried out with 60 Vbeta primers and 13 Jbeta primers. Only in-frame clones appear in the TCRdb table, and some are missing; sequencing was by immunoSEQ multiplex PCR. The data hold about 140,000 clones, with approximately 80% observed a single time. Sequencing was performed on PBMCs. The clonotype originates from a man aged 40-50 years in good health and CMV-seronegative. The rearrangement uses TRBV14 and TRBJ2-7; 8 nucleotides align to TRBD1. The CDR3 is CASSQAGIQGAYEQYF. The CDR3 nucleotides are TGTGCCAGCAGCCAAGCCGGGATACAGGGGGCCTACGAGCAGTACTTC.